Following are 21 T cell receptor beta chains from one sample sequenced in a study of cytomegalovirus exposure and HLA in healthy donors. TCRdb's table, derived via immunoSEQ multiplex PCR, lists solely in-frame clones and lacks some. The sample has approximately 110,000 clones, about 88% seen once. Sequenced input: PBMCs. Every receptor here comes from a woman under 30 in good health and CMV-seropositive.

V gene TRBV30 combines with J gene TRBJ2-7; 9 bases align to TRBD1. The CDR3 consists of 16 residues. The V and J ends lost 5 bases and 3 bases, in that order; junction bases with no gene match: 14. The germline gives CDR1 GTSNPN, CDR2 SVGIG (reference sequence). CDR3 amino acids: CAWVPLPGTGYYEQYF. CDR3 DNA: TGTGCCTGGGTGCCCCTCCCCGGGACAGGGTACTACGAGCAGTACTTC.

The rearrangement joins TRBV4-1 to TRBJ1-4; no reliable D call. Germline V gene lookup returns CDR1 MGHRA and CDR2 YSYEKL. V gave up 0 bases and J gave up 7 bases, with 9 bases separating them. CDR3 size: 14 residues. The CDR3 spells CASSQERRVEKLFF. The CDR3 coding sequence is TGCGCCAGCAGCCAAGAAAGACGGGTTGAAAAACTGTTTTTT.

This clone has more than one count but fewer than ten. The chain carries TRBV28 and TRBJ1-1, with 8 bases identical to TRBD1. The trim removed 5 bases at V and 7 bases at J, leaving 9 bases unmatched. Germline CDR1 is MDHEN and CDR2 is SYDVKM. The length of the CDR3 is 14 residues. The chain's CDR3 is CASSIQGAGGEAFF. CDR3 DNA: TGTGCCAGCAGTATTCAGGGGGCCGGTGGTGAAGCTTTCTTT.

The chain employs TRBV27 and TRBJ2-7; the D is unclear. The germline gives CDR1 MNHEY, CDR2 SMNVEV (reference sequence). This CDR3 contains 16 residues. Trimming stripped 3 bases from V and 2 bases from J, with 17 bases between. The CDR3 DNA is TGTGCCAGCAGTTTGATGGGCGCCATCCGTCCCTACGAGCAGTACTTC. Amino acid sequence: CASSLMGAIRPYEQYF.

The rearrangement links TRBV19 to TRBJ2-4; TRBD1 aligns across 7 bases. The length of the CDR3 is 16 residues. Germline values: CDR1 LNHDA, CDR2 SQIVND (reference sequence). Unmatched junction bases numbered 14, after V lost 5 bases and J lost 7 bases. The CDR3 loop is CASSVGTVVASNIQYF. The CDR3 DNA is TGTGCCAGTAGTGTCGGGACAGTCGTTGCCTCGAACATTCAGTACTTC.

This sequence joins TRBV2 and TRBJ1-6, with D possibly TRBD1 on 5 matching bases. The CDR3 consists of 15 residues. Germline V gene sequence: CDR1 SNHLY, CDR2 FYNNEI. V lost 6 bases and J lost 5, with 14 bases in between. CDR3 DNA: TGTGCCAGCAGCCCGATAGGAGGGGATAATTCACCCCTCCACTTT. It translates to CASSPIGGDNSPLHF.

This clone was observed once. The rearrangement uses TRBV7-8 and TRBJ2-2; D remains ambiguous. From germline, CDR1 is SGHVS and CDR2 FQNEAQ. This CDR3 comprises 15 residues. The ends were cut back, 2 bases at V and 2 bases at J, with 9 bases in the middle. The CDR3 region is CASSLMASNTGELFF. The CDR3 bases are TGTGCCAGCAGCTTAATGGCTAGTAACACCGGGGAGCTGTTTTTT. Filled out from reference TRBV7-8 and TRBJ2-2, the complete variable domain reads GAGVSQSPRYKVAKRGQDVALRCDPISGHVSLFWYQQALGQGPEFLTYFQNEAQLDKSGLPSDRFFAERPEGSVSTLKIQRTQQEDSAVYLCASSLMASNTGELFFGEGSRLTVL.

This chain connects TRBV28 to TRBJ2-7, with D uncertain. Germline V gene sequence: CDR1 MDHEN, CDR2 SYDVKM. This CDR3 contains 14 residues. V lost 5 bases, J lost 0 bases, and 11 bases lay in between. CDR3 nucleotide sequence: TGTGCCAGCAGTAGAGTAGCAAACTCCTACGAGCAGTACTTC. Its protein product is CASSRVANSYEQYF.

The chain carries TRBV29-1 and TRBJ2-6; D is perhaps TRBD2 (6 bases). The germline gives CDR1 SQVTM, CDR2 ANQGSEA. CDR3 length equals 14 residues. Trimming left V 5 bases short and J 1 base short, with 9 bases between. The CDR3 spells CSVMGGSGANVLTF. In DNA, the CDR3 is TGCAGCGTTATGGGGGGATCTGGGGCCAACGTCCTGACTTTC. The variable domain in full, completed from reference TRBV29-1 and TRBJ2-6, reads SAVISQKPSRDICQRGTSLTIQCQVDSQVTMMFWYRQQPGQSLTLIATANQGSEATYESGFVIDKFPISRPNLTFSTLTVSNMSPEDSSIYLCSVMGGSGANVLTFGAGSRLTVL.

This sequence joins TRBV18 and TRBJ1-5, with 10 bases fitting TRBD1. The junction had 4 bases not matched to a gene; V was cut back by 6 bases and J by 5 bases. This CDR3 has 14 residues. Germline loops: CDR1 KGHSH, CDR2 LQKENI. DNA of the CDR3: TGTGCCAGCTCGCCGGGACAGGGGCATCAGCCCCAGCATTTT. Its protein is CASSPGQGHQPQHF.

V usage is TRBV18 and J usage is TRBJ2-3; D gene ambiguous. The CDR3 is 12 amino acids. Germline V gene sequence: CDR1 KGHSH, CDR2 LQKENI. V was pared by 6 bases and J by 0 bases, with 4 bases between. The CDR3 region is CASSTSTDTQYF. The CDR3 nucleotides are TGTGCCAGCTCGACTAGCACAGATACGCAGTATTTT.

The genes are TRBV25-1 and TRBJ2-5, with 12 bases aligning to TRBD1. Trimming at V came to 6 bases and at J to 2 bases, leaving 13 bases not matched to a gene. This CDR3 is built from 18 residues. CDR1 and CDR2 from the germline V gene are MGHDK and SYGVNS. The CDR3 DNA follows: TGTGCCAGCAGCCACGGCCCGGGACAGGGGGCGCATCAAGAGACCCAGTACTTC. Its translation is CASSHGPGQGAHQETQYF.

This CDR3 is CASSYAGKDYGYTF. In DNA form, the CDR3 reads TGTGCCAGCAGTTACGCAGGGAAGGACTATGGCTACACCTTC. The rearrangement joins TRBV27 to TRBJ1-2, with a tentative D call TRBD1 (5 bases). With 4 bases removed from V and 3 bases from J, the gap between germline ends came to 12 bases. Per the germline V gene, CDR1 is MNHEY and CDR2 is SMNVEV (reference sequence). This CDR3 has 14 amino acids.

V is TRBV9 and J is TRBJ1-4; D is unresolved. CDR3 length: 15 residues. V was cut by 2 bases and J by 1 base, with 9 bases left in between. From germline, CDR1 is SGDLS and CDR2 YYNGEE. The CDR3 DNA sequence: TGTGCCAGCAGCGTGGGAGGGCGAACTAATGAAAAACTGTTTTTT. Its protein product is CASSVGGRTNEKLFF. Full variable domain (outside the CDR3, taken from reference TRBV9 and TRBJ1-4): DSGVTQTPKHLITATGQRVTLRCSPRSGDLSVYWYQQSLDQGLQFLIQYYNGEERAKGNILERFSAQQFPDLHSELNLSSLELGDSALYFCASSVGGRTNEKLFFGSGTQLSVL.

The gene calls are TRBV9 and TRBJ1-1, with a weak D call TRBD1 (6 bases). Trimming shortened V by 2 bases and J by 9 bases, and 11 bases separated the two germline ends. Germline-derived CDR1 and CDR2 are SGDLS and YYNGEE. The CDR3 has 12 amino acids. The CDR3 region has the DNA TGTGCCAGCAGCGTTACAGGGCCCCAAGCTTTCTTT. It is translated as CASSVTGPQAFF.

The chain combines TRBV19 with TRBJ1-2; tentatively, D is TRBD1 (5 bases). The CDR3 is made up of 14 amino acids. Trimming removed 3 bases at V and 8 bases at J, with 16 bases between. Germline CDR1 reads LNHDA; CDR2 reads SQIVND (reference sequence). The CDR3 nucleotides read TGTGCCAGTAGTATGCCCGGGGGGGATGACGGCTACACCTTC. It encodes CASSMPGGDDGYTF.

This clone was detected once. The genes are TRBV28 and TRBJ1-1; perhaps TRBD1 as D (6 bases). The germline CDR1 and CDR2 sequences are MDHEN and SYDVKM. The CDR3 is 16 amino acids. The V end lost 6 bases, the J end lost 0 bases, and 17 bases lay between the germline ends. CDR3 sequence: CASSLEGVTMNTEAFF. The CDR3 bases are TGTGCCAGCAGCCTAGAGGGGGTGACAATGAACACTGAAGCTTTCTTT. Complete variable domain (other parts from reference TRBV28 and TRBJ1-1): DVKVTQSSRYLVKRTGEKVFLECVQDMDHENMFWYRQDPGLGLRLIYFSYDVKMKEKGDIPEGYSVSREKKERFSLILESASTNQTSMYLCASSLEGVTMNTEAFFGQGTRLTVV.

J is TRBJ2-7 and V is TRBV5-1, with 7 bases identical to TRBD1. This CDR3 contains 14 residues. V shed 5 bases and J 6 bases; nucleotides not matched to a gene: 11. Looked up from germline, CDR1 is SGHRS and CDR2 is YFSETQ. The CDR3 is CASRGPGQLFEQYF. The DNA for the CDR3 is TGCGCCAGCAGGGGCCCGGGACAGCTTTTCGAGCAGTACTTC.

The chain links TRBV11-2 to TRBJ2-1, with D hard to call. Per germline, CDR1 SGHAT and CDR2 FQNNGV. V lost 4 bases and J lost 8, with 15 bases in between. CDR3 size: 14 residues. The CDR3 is CASSSSGLWDEQFF. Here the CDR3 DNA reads TGTGCCAGCAGCTCCTCGGGTCTCTGGGATGAGCAGTTCTTC.

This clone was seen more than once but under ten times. CDR3 nucleotide sequence: TGTGCCAGCAGTTACGAGGGACAGGCCCGAGAGACCCAGTACTTC. The encoded protein is CASSYEGQARETQYF. The rearrangement links TRBV6-5 to TRBJ2-5, with 8 bases aligning to TRBD1. J was trimmed by 4 bases and V by 2 bases; bases with no gene match: 6. The CDR3 sequence is 15 residues long. The V gene's germline CDR1 is MNHEY and CDR2 SVGAGI.

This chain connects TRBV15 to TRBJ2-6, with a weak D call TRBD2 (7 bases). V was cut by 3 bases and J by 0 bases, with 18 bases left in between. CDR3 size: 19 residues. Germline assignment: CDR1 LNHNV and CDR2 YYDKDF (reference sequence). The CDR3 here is CATSSQWGRGSSGANVLTF. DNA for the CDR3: TGTGCCACCAGCAGCCAGTGGGGGAGGGGGAGCTCTGGGGCCAACGTCCTGACTTTC. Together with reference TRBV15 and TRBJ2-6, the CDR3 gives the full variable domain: DAMVIQNPRYQVTQFGKPVTLSCSQTLNHNVMYWYQQKSSQAPKLLFHYYDKDFNNEADTPDNFQSRRPNTSFCFLDIRSPGLGDTAMYLCATSSQWGRGSSGANVLTFGAGSRLTVL.